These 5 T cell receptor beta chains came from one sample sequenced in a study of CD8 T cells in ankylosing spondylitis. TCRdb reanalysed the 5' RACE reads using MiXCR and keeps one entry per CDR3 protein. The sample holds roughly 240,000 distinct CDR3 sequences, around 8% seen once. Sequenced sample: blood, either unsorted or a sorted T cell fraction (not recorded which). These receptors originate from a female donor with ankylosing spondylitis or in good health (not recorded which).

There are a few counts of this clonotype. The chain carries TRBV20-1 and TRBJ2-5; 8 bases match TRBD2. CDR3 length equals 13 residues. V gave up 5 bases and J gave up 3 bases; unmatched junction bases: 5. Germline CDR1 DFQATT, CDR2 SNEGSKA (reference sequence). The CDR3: CSAQLADKETQYF. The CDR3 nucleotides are TGCAGTGCTCAACTAGCGGATAAAGAGACCCAGTACTTC.

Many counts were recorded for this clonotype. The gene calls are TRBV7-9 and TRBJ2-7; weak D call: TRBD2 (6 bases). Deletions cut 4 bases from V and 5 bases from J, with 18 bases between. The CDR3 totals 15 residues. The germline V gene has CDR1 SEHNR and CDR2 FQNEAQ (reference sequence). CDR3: CASSSKGGTHHEQYF. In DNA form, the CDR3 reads TGTGCCAGCAGCTCAAAGGGCGGGACCCACCACGAGCAGTACTTC.

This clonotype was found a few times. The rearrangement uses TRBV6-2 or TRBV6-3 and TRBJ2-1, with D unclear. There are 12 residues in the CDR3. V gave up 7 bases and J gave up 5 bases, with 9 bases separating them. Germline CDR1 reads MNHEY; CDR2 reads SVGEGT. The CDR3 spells CASTNPNNEQFF. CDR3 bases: TGTGCCAGCACTAACCCGAACAATGAGCAGTTCTTC.

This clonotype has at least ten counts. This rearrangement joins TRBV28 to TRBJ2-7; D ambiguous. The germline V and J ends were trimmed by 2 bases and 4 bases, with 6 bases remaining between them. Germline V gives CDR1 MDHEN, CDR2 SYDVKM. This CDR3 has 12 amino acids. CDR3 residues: CASSLVDYEQYF. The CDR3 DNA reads TGTGCCAGCAGTTTAGTAGATTACGAGCAGTACTTC. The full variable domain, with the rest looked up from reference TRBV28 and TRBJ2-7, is DVKVTQSSRYLVKRTGEKVFLECVQDMDHENMFWYRQDPGLGLRLIYFSYDVKMKEKGDIPEGYSVSREKKERFSLILESASTNQTSMYLCASSLVDYEQYFGPGTRLTVT.

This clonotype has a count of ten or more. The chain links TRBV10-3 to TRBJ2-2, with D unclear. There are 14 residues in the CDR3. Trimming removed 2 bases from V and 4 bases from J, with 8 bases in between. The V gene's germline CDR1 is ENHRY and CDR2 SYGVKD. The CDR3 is CAISESKLTGELFF. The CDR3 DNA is TGTGCCATCAGTGAGAGTAAACTCACCGGGGAGCTGTTTTTT.